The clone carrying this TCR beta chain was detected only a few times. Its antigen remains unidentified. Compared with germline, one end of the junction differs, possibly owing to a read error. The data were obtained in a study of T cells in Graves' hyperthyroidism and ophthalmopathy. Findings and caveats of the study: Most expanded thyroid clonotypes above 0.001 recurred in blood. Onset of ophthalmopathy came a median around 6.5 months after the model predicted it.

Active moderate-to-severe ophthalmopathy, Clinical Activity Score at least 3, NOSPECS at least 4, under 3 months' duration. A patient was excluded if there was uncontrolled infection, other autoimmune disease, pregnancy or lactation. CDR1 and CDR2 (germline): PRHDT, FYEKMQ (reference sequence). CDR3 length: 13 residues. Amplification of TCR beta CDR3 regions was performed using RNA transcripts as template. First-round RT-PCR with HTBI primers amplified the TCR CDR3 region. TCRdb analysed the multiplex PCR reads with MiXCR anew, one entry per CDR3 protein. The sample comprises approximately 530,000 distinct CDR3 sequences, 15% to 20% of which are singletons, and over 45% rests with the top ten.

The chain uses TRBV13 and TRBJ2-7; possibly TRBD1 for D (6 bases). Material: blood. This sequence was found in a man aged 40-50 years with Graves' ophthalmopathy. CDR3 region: CASGFGQLGEQYF. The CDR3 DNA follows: TGTGCCAGCGGCTTCGGACAGCTAGGGGAGCAGTACTTC. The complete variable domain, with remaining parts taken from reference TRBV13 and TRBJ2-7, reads AAGVIQSPRHLIKEKRETATLKCYPIPRHDTVYWYQQGPGQDPQFLISFYEKMQSDKGSIPDRFSAQQFSDYHSELNMSSLELGDSALYFCASGFGQLGEQYFGPGTRLTVT.